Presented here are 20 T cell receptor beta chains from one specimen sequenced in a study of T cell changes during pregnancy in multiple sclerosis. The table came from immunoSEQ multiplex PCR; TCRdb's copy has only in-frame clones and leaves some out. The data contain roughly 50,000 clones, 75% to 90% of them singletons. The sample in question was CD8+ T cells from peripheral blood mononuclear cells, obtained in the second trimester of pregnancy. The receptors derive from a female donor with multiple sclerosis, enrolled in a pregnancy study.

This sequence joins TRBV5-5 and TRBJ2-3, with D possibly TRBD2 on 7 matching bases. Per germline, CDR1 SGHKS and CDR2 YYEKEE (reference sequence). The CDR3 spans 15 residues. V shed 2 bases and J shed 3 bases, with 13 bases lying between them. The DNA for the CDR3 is TGTGCCAGCAGCTTTGGACTAGGGGGGACAGATACGCAGTATTTT. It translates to CASSFGLGGTDTQYF.

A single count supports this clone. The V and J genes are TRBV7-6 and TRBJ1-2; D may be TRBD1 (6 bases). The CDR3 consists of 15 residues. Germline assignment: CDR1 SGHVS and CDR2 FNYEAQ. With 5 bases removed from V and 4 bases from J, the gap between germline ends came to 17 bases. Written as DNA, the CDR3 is TGTGCCAGCAGCCAGGTGGGACACCCAAGCTATGGCTACACCTTC. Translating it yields CASSQVGHPSYGYTF.

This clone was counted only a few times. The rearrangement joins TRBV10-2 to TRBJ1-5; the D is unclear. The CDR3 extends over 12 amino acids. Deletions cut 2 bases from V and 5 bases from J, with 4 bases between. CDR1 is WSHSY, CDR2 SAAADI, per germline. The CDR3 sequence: CASSEPYQPQHF. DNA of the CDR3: TGCGCCAGCAGTGAGCCATATCAGCCCCAGCATTTT.

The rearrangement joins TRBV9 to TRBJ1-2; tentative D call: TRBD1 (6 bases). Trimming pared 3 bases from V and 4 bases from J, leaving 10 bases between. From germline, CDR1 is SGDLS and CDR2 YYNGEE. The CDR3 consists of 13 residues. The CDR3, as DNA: TGTGCCAGCAGCGCCCAGGGGACCTATGGCTACACCTTC. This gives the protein CASSAQGTYGYTF.

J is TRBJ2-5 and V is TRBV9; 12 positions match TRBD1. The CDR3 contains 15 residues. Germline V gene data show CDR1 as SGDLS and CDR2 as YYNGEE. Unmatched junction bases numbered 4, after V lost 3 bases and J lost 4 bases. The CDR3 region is CASSDGTGGRETQYF. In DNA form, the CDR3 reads TGTGCCAGCAGCGATGGGACAGGGGGCCGAGAGACCCAGTACTTC.

CDR3 region: CASSESGGGEVEAFF. Written as DNA, the CDR3 is TGTGCCAGCAGTGAATCGGGTGGGGGGGAGGTTGAAGCTTTCTTT. This chain uses TRBV25-1 with TRBJ1-1; maybe TRBD1 (5 bases). Germline V gene lookup returns CDR1 MGHDK and CDR2 SYGVNS. V lost 1 base to trimming and J lost 7 bases, with 16 bases between them. CDR3 length: 15 residues.

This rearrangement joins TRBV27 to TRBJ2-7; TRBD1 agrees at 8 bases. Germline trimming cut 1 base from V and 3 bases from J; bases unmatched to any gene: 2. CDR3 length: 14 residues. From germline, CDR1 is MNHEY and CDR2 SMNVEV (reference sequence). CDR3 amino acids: CASSLFGTGYEQYF. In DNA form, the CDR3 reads TGTGCCAGCAGTTTATTCGGGACAGGCTACGAGCAGTACTTC.

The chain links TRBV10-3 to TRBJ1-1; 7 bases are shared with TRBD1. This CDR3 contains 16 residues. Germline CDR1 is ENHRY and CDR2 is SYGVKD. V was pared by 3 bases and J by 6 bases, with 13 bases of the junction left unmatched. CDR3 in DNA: TGTGCCATCAGTGAAGAGTCCTCGACAGGGAAGGCTGAAGCTTTCTTT. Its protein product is CAISEESSTGKAEAFF.

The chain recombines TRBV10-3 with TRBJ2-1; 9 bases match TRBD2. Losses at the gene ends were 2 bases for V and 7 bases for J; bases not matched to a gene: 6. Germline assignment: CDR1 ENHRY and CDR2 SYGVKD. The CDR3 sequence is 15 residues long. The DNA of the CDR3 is TGTGCCATCAGTGAGGTTGCGGGAGGGGTTAATGAGCAGTTCTTC. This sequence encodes CAISEVAGGVNEQFF.

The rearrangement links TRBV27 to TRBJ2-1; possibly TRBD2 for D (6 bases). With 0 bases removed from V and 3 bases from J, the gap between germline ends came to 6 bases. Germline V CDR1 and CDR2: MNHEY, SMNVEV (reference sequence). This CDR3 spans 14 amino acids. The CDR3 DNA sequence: TGTGCCAGCAGTTTATCGGGGGGCTACAATGAGCAGTTCTTC. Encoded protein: CASSLSGGYNEQFF.

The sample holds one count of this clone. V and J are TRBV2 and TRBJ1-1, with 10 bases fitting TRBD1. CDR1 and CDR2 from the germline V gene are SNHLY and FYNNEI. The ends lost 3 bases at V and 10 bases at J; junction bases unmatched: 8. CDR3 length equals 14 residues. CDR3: CASSEDRGALGAFF. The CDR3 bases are TGTGCCAGCAGTGAGGACAGGGGGGCCCTCGGAGCTTTCTTT.

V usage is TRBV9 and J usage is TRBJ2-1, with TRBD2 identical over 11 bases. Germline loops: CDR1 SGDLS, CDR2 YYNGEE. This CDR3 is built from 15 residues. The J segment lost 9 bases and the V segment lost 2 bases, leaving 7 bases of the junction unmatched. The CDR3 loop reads CASSVSGGALTEQFF. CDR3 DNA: TGTGCCAGCAGCGTTAGCGGGGGGGCCCTAACTGAGCAGTTCTTC.

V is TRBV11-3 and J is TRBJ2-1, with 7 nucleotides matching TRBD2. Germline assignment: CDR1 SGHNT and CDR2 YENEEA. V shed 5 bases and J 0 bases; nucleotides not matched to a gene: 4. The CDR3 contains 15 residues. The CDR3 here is CASSPGGSSYNEQFF. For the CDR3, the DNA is TGTGCCAGCAGCCCCGGCGGGAGCTCCTACAATGAGCAGTTCTTC.

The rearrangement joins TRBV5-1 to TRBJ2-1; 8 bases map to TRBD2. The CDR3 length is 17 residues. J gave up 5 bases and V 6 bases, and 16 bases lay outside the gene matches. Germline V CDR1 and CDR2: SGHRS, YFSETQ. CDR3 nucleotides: TGCGCCAGCACAGAGCTTAGCGGGGCTTTAATCGACAATGAGCAGTTCTTC. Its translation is CASTELSGALIDNEQFF.

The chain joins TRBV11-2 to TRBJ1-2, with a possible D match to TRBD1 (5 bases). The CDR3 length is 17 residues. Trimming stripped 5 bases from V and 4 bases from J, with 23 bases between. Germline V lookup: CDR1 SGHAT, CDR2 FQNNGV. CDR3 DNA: TGTGCCAGCAGCCCGGGACTTCGGACACGAGGTGGCTATGGCTACACCTTC. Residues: CASSPGLRTRGGYGYTF. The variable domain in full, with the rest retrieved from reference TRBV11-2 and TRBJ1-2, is EAGVAQSPRYKIIEKRQSVAFWCNPISGHATLYWYQQILGQGPKLLIQFQNNGVVDDSQLPKDRFSAERLKGVDSTLKIQPAKLEDSAVYLCASSPGLRTRGGYGYTFGSGTRLTVV.

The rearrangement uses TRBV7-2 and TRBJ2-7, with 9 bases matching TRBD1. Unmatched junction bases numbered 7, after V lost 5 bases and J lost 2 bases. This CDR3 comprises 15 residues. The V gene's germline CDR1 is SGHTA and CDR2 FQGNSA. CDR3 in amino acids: CASSQWTGETYEQYF. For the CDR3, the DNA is TGTGCCAGCAGCCAATGGACAGGGGAAACCTACGAGCAGTACTTC.

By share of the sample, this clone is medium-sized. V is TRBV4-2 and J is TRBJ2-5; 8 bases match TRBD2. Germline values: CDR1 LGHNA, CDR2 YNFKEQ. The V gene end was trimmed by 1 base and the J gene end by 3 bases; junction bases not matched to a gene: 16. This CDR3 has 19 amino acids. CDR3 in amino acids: CASSQVGGKLDSGKETQYF. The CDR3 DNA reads TGTGCCAGCAGCCAAGTGGGAGGGAAATTGGATAGCGGGAAAGAGACCCAGTACTTC.

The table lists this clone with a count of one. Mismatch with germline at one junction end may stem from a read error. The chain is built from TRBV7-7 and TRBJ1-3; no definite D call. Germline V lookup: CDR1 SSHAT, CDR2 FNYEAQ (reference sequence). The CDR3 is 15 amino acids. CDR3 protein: CASSLAPGVENTIYF. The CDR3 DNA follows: TGTGCTAGCAGCTTAGCCCCGGGAGTCGAAAACACCATATATTTT.

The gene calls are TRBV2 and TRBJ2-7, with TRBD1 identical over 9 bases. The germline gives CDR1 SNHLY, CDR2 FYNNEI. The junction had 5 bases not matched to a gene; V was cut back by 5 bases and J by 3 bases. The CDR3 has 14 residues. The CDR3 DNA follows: TGTGCCAGCAGTACGGACAGGGGAGACTACGAGCAGTACTTC. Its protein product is CASSTDRGDYEQYF.

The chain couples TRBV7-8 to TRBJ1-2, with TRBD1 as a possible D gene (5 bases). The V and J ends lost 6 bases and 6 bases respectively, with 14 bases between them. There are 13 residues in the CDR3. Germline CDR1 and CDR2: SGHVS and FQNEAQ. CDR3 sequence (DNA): TGTGCCAGCAGTTCCGTTGGGGGGAATGGCTACACCTTC. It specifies CASSSVGGNGYTF.